Following are 24 T cell receptor beta chains from one sample sequenced in a study of cytomegalovirus exposure and HLA in healthy donors. Sequencing was performed with immunoSEQ multiplex PCR; in TCRdb, only in-frame clones are kept and a portion is missing. The top ten clones hold approximately 2% of a sample with around 120,000 clones, around 90% of them seen once. Sequenced: PBMCs. These receptors came from a woman between 18 and 29 years old in good health and CMV-seronegative.

The V call is TRBV9, the J call TRBJ2-2; 7 bases agree with TRBD2. From germline, CDR1 is SGDLS and CDR2 YYNGEE. This CDR3 contains 16 residues. V lost 0 bases, J lost 0 bases, and 2 bases stayed unmatched. The CDR3 DNA reads as TGTGCCAGCAGCGTAGGAGCGGGGACGAACACCGGGGAGCTGTTTTTT. It encodes CASSVGAGTNTGELFF.

This chain joins TRBV7-9 and TRBJ2-5, with a weak D call TRBD2 (6 bases). Trimming took 5 bases from V and 5 from J, leaving 9 bases between them. Germline V gene lookup returns CDR1 SEHNR and CDR2 FQNEAQ (reference sequence). CDR3 length: 12 amino acids. The CDR3 coding sequence is TGTGCCAGCAGCGCCGGAGGGGAGACCCAGTACTTC. Protein: CASSAGGETQYF.

This clone is a singleton in its sample. The rearrangement uses TRBV7-3 and TRBJ1-1; 10 nucleotides match TRBD1. There are 21 residues in the CDR3. The V gene end was trimmed by 3 bases and the J gene end by 5 bases; junction bases not matched to a gene: 24. Germline V gene sequence: CDR1 SGHTA, CDR2 FQGTGA. The CDR3 here is CASSFRSGSDSWDRGGTEAFF. The CDR3, as DNA: TGTGCCAGCAGCTTCCGCTCTGGATCCGACTCCTGGGACAGGGGAGGGACTGAAGCTTTCTTT.

V is TRBV4-3 and J is TRBJ1-5; D not certain. The CDR3 runs to 14 residues. V lost 5 bases, J lost 7 bases, and 15 bases lay in between. Germline V gene data show CDR1 as LGHNA and CDR2 as YSLEER. CDR3 loop: CASSEDRIGQPQHF. The CDR3 DNA is TGCGCCAGCAGCGAGGATCGGATCGGGCAGCCCCAGCATTTT.

J is TRBJ2-6 and V is TRBV7-2, with 7 bases matching TRBD1. With V trimmed by 1 base and J by 5 bases, 5 bases remained unmatched. The V gene's germline CDR1 is SGHTA and CDR2 FQGNSA. The CDR3 spans 16 residues. CDR3 residues: CASSLGGGQRANVLTF. The CDR3 coding sequence is TGTGCCAGCAGCTTAGGTGGGGGACAGAGGGCCAACGTCCTGACTTTC.

This rearrangement joins TRBV25-1 to TRBJ2-1, with TRBD1 as a possible D gene (6 bases). V lost 4 bases to trimming and J lost 10 bases, with 8 bases between them. The CDR3 is made up of 11 amino acids. The germline V gene encodes CDR1 MGHDK and CDR2 SYGVNS. CDR3 DNA: TGTGCCAGCAGTGCAGGGACAGAGCAGTTCTTC. It translates to CASSAGTEQFF. Full variable domain (remainder filled in from reference TRBV25-1 and TRBJ2-1): EADIYQTPRYLVIGTGKKITLECSQTMGHDKMYWYQQDPGMELHLIHYSYGVNSTEKGDLSSESTVSRIRTEHFPLTLESARPSHTSQYLCASSAGTEQFFGPGTRLTVL.

The J gene is TRBJ1-1, the V gene TRBV5-4; TRBD1 agrees at 9 bases. The CDR3 length is 14 residues. Germline loops: CDR1 SGHNT, CDR2 YYREEE (reference sequence). V was pared by 4 bases and J by 3 bases, with 4 bases of the junction left unmatched. In DNA form, the CDR3 reads TGTGCCAGCAGCGTACAGGGGGCGGACACTGAAGCTTTCTTT. This sequence encodes CASSVQGADTEAFF.

This chain joins TRBV4-1 and TRBJ2-7, with D possibly being TRBD2 (5 bases). The germline CDR1 and CDR2 sequences are MGHRA and YSYEKL. V lost 0 bases, J lost 3 bases, and 15 bases lay in between. The CDR3 has 16 amino acids. The CDR3 reads CASSQDGVGVGYEQYF. CDR3 bases: TGCGCCAGCAGCCAAGATGGAGTCGGGGTAGGCTACGAGCAGTACTTC.

Details on this clone: At one end, the junction sequence differs from germline, possibly due to a read error. The J gene is TRBJ2-1, the V gene TRBV7-7; the match to TRBD2 covers 9 bases. There are 16 residues in the CDR3. Germline CDR1 SSHAT, CDR2 FNYEAQ (reference sequence). CDR3 region: CASSLVPGLALNEQFF. The DNA of the CDR3 is TGTGCTAGCAGCTTAGTTCCGGGACTAGCTCTCAATGAGCAGTTCTTC. The variable domain in full, with the rest retrieved from reference TRBV7-7 and TRBJ2-1, is GAGVSQSPRYKVTKRGQDVTLRCDPISSHATLYWYQQALGQGPEFLTYFNYEAQPDKSGLPSDRFSAERPEGSISTLTIQRTEQRDSAMYRCASSLVPGLALNEQFFGPGTRLTVL.

This clone appeared a few times. V gene TRBV5-5 combines with J gene TRBJ2-5; D is unresolved. CDR1 is SGHKS and CDR2 is YYEKEE in the germline V gene (reference sequence). Trimming removed 0 bases at V and 4 bases at J, with 7 bases between. This CDR3 is 13 amino acids long. As DNA, the CDR3 is TGTGCCAGCAGCTTGGATCCCCTAGAGACCCAGTACTTC. Translated, it gives CASSLDPLETQYF. Based on the CDR3 plus reference TRBV5-5 and TRBJ2-5, the full variable domain is DAGVTQSPTHLIKTRGQQVTLRCSPISGHKSVSWYQQVLGQGPQFIFQYYEKEERGRGNFPDRFSARQFPNYSSELNVNALLLGDSALYLCASSLDPLETQYFGPGTRLLVL.

The chain joins TRBV28 to TRBJ1-1, with D maybe TRBD1 (5 bases). Trimming removed 6 bases at V and 6 bases at J, with 17 bases between. Germline assignment: CDR1 MDHEN and CDR2 SYDVKM. This CDR3 has 14 amino acids. The CDR3 loop is CASRPLGPGAEAFF. For the CDR3, the DNA is TGTGCCAGCAGGCCGCTGGGGCCTGGGGCTGAAGCTTTCTTT.

The sample holds one count of this clone. This sequence joins TRBV5-4 and TRBJ1-1; D might be TRBD1 (6 bases). The V gene lost 5 bases and the J gene lost 1 base, with 12 bases spanning the gap. Germline lookup yields CDR1 SGHNT and CDR2 YYREEE (reference sequence). CDR3 length: 14 residues. The chain's CDR3 is CASRSGHPNTEAFF. The CDR3 bases are TGTGCCAGCAGGTCGGGACACCCGAACACTGAAGCTTTCTTT. Full variable domain (rest looked up from reference TRBV5-4 and TRBJ1-1): ETGVTQSPTHLIKTRGQQVTLRCSSQSGHNTVSWYQQALGQGPQFIFQYYREEENGRGNFPPRFSGLQFPNYSSELNVNALELDDSALYLCASRSGHPNTEAFFGQGTRLTVV.

The chain recombines TRBV6-1 with TRBJ1-1, with D possibly TRBD1 on 6 matching bases. CDR1 MNHNS and CDR2 SASEGT come from the germline V gene. V shed 2 bases and J shed 6 bases, with 25 bases lying between them. This CDR3 is 18 amino acids long. Written as DNA, the CDR3 is TGTGCCAGCAGTGAATTAAGCCGACAGGCCCTCGAGGGGGCTGAAGCTTTCTTT. It specifies CASSELSRQALEGAEAFF.

The chain couples TRBV28 to TRBJ1-4, with a possible D match to TRBD1 (6 bases). Trimming removed 8 bases at V and 3 bases at J, with 13 bases between. In germline, CDR1 is MDHEN, CDR2 SYDVKM. CDR3 length equals 14 residues. CDR3 DNA: TGTGCCAGCGGGAGGGGGGAGGCTAATGAAAAACTGTTTTTT. Its translation is CASGRGEANEKLFF.

The chain's CDR3 is CASRWDRLPNTEAFF. DNA of the CDR3: TGTGCCAGCAGATGGGACAGACTACCGAACACTGAAGCTTTCTTT. V is TRBV5-6 and J is TRBJ1-1, with TRBD1 identical over 7 bases. J was trimmed by 1 base and V by 5 bases; bases with no gene match: 8. The CDR3 is 15 amino acids. Germline-derived CDR1 and CDR2 are SGHDT and YYEEEE.

This clone appeared a single time. The rearrangement uses TRBV5-4 and TRBJ2-3; 10 nucleotides match TRBD2. The CDR3 has 18 residues. The germline CDR1 and CDR2 sequences are SGHNT and YYREEE (reference sequence). V was clipped by 1 base and J by 4 bases; unmatched bases: 12. The CDR3 sequence is CASSLKYLAGGRADTQYF. CDR3 sequence (DNA): TGTGCCAGCAGCTTGAAATACTTAGCGGGGGGTCGGGCAGATACGCAGTATTTT.

V and J are TRBV27 and TRBJ2-7; TRBD2 agrees at 14 bases. The length of the CDR3 is 16 residues. V dropped 6 bases and J dropped 5; count of bases not matched to a gene: 9. CDR1 is MNHEY and CDR2 is SMNVEV in the germline V gene (reference sequence). For the CDR3, the DNA is TGTGCCAGCAGCCCAGGGACTAGCGGGAGACTAGACGAGCAGTACTTC. Its protein is CASSPGTSGRLDEQYF.

V is TRBV6-6 and J is TRBJ2-5; weak D call: TRBD1 (6 bases). Germline V gene data show CDR1 as MNHNY and CDR2 as SVGAGI (reference sequence). This CDR3 is 13 amino acids long. With 6 bases removed from V and 5 bases from J, the gap between germline ends came to 13 bases. CDR3 bases: TGTGCCAGCAGCACGGGACAAGTGGAGACCCAGTACTTC. It translates to CASSTGQVETQYF.

V is TRBV12-5 and J is TRBJ2-5; tentatively, D is TRBD2 (5 bases). This CDR3 is built from 14 residues. V lost 4 bases to trimming and J lost 1 base, with 10 bases between them. CDR1 LGHNT and CDR2 FRNRAP come from the germline V gene. The CDR3: CASGSGEVQETQYF. The CDR3, as DNA: TGTGCTAGTGGTTCCGGGGAAGTCCAAGAGACCCAGTACTTC.

The V gene is TRBV5-1, the J gene TRBJ2-7; D uncertain. V was cut by 6 bases and J by 5 bases, with 15 bases left in between. The CDR3 loop spans 13 amino acids. Germline CDR1 reads SGHRS; CDR2 reads YFSETQ. The CDR3 nucleotides are TGCGCCAGCAACCCCGTGCGGAGTAACGAGCAGTACTTC. It codes for CASNPVRSNEQYF. Complete variable domain (other parts from reference TRBV5-1 and TRBJ2-7): KAGVTQTPRYLIKTRGQQVTLSCSPISGHRSVSWYQQTPGQGLQFLFEYFSETQRNKGNFPGRFSGRQFSNSRSEMNVSTLELGDSALYLCASNPVRSNEQYFGPGTRLTVT.

The V and J genes are TRBV11-3 and TRBJ1-1; 8 bases map to TRBD1. The length of the CDR3 is 15 residues. V was pared by 3 bases and J by 5 bases, with 8 bases of the junction left unmatched. Germline V gene sequence: CDR1 SGHNT, CDR2 YENEEA. The DNA for the CDR3 is TGTGCCAGCAGCTTTTTGGGCAGGGGGCATACTGAAGCTTTCTTT. Its translation is CASSFLGRGHTEAFF.

This chain uses TRBV30 with TRBJ1-4; no firm D call. The CDR3 spans 13 residues. V was pared by 1 base and J by 8 bases, with 11 bases between. Germline-derived CDR1 and CDR2 are GTSNPN and SVGIG (reference sequence). The CDR3 nucleotides read TGTGCCTGGAGTGCGAGGGTTGGGGAAAAACTGTTTTTT. Encoded protein: CAWSARVGEKLFF.

This clone came up once. The chain carries TRBV7-9 and TRBJ2-1; 14 nucleotides agree with TRBD2. Germline CDR1 is SEHNR and CDR2 is FQNEAQ (reference sequence). V shed 1 base and J 9 bases; nucleotides not matched to a gene: 5. The CDR3 is 16 amino acids. CDR3 in DNA: TGTGCCAGCAGCTTAGTTGGGACTAGCGGGAGAGGTGAGCAGTTCTTC. Its protein is CASSLVGTSGRGEQFF.

V and J are TRBV7-9 and TRBJ2-7, with 9 bases lining up with TRBD2. The CDR3 spans 12 residues. V gave up 5 bases and J gave up 6 bases; unmatched junction bases: 2. Germline CDR1 is SEHNR and CDR2 is FQNEAQ (reference sequence). In DNA, the CDR3 is TGTGCCAGCAGCCTTAGCGGGGGCGAGCAGTACTTC. It yields the protein CASSLSGGEQYF. The full variable domain, completed using reference TRBV7-9 and TRBJ2-7, is DTGVSQNPRHKITKRGQNVTFRCDPISEHNRLYWYRQTLGQGPEFLTYFQNEAQLEKSRLLSDRFSAERPKGSFSTLEIQRTEQGDSAMYLCASSLSGGEQYFGPGTRLTVT.